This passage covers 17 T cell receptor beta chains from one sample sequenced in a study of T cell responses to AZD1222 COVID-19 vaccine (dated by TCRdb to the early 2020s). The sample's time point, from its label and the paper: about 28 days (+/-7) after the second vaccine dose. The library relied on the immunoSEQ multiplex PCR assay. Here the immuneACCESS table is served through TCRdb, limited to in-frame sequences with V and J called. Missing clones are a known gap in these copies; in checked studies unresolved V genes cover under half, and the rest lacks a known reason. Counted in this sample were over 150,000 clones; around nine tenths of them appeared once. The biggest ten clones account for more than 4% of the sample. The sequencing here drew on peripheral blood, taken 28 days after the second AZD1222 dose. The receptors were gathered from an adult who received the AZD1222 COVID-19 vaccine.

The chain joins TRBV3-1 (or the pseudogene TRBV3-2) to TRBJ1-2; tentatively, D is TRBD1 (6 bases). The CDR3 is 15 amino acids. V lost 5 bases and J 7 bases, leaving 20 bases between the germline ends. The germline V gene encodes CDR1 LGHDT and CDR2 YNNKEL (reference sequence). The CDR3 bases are TGTGCCAGCAGCTCCTCAGAACAGGGAAGGAGTGGCTACACCTTC. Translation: CASSSSEQGRSGYTF.

CDR3 sequence: CSANSGETQYF. The CDR3 nucleotides read TGCAGTGCTAACAGCGGCGAGACCCAGTACTTC. The chain is built from TRBV20-1 and TRBJ2-5; D may be TRBD2 (5 bases). The V end was cut by 4 bases, the J end by 5 bases, with 8 bases between. The germline CDR1 and CDR2 sequences are DFQATT and SNEGSKA (reference sequence). The CDR3 has 11 amino acids.

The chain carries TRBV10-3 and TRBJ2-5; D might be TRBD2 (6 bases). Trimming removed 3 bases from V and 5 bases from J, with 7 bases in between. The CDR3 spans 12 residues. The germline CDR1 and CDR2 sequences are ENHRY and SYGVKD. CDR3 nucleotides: TGTGCCATCAGTGATGCGGGGGAGACCCAGTACTTC. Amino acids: CAISDAGETQYF.

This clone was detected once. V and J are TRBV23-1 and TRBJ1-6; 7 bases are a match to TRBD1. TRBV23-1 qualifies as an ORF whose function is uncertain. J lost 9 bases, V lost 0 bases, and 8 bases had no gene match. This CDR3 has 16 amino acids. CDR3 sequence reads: CASSQSDRDSGSPLHF. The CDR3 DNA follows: TGCGCCAGCAGTCAATCCGACAGGGACTCAGGTTCACCCCTCCACTTT.

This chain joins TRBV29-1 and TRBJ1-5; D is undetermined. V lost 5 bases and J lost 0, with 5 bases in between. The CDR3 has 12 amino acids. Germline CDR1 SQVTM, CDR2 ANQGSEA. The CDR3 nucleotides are TGCAGCGTTATCATTAGCAATCAGCCCCAGCATTTT. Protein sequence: CSVIISNQPQHF.

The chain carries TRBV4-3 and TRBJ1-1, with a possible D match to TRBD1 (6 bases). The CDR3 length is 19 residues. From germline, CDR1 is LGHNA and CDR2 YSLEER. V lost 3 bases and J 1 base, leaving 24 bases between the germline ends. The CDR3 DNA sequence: TGCGCCAGCAGCCATCTATCAATCTTCACGGACAGACAGAACACTGAAGCTTTCTTT. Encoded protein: CASSHLSIFTDRQNTEAFF.

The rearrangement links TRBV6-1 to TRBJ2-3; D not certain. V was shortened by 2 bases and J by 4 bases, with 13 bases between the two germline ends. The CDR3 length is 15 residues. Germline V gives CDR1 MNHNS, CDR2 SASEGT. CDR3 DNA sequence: TGTGCCAGCAGTGAAATGGTTGCAGGATCAGATACGCAGTATTTT. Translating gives CASSEMVAGSDTQYF.

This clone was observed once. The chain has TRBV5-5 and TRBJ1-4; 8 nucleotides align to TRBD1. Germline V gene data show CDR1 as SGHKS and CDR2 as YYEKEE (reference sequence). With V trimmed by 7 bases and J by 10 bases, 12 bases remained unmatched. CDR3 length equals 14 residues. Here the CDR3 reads CASLGGQALVKLFF. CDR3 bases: TGTGCCAGCTTAGGGGGACAGGCCCTCGTAAAACTGTTTTTT.

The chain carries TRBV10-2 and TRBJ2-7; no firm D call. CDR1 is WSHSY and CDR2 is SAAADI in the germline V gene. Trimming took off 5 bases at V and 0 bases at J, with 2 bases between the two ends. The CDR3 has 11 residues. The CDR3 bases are TGCGCCAGCAGTAGCTCCTACGAGCAGTACTTC. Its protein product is CASSSSYEQYF.

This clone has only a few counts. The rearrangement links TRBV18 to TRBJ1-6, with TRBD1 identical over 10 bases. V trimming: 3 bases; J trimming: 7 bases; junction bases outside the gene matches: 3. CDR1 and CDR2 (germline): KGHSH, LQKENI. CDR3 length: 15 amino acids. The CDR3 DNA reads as TGTGCCAGCTCACCTGGACAGGGGGGGAATTCACCCCTCCACTTT. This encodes CASSPGQGGNSPLHF.

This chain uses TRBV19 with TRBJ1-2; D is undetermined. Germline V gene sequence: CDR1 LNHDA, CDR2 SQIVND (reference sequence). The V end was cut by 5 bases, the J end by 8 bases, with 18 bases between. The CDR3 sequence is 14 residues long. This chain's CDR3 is CASSPTDRGRGYTF. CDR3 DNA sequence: TGTGCCAGTAGTCCCACAGACCGTGGCAGGGGCTACACCTTC.

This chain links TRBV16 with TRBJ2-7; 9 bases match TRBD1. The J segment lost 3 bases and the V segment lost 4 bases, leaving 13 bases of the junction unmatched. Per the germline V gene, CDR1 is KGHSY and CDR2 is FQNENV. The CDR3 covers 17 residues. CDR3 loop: CASSRDGTGSLDYEQYF. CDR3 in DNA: TGTGCCAGCAGCCGAGATGGGACAGGGAGTTTGGACTACGAGCAGTACTTC.

The CDR3 DNA sequence: TGTGCCAGCAGTTTTAGCAATCAGCCCCAGCATTTT. It translates to CASSFSNQPQHF. This sequence joins TRBV27 and TRBJ1-5, with D uncertain. The germline V and J ends were trimmed by 3 bases and 0 bases, with 0 bases remaining between them. The germline V gene encodes CDR1 MNHEY and CDR2 SMNVEV (reference sequence). There are 12 residues in the CDR3.

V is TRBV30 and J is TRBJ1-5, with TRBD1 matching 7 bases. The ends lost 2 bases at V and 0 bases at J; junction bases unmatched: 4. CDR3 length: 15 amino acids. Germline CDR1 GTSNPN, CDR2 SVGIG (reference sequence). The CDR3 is CAWSRGQSSNQPQHF. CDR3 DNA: TGTGCCTGGAGTCGGGGACAGAGTAGCAATCAGCCCCAGCATTTT.

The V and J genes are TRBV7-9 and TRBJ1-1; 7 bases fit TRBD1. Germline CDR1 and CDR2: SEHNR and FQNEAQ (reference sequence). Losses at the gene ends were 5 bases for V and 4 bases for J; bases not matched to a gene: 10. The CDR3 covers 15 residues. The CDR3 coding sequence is TGTGCCAGCAGCCCCCCGGGAGGGGGCTTCACTGAAGCTTTCTTT. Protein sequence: CASSPPGGGFTEAFF.

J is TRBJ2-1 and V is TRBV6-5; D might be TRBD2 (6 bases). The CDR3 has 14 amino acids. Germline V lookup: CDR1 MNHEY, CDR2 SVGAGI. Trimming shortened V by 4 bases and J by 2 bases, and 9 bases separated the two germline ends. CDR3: CASSLGGAYNEQFF. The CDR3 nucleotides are TGTGCCAGCAGTTTGGGGGGAGCCTACAATGAGCAGTTCTTC.

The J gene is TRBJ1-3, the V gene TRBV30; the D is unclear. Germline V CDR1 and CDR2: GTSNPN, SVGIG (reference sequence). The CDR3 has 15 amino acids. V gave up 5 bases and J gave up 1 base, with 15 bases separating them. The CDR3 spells CAWFFGEESGNTIYF. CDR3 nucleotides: TGTGCCTGGTTTTTTGGTGAGGAATCTGGAAACACCATATATTTT.